The rows below give T cell receptor beta chains drawn from one sample of a study of Tregs in tolerant kidney transplant recipients. Here immunoSEQ multiplex PCR was the method, and the copy in TCRdb shows in-frame clones only, minus some. The sample has some 110,000 clones, around nine tenths seen once. Sequencing was performed on CD4+ T cells from blood. Every receptor here comes from a human donor in good health. The CDR3 runs from the conserved cysteine through the conserved F or W. The order of the fields is J gene, clone size, V gene, D gene, CDR3 DNA, CDR3 protein. The D gene is left open where the match is weak. Part of the rows lack a size; the others show once, few, many or a class for expanded clones.

j_gene: TRBJ1-3; abundance: NA; v_gene: TRBV15; d_gene: NA; CDR3nt: TGTGCCACCAGCAGAGTGCTGGCAGAAGCTGGAAACACCATATATTTT; CDR3aa: CATSRVLAEAGNTIYF
j_gene: TRBJ1-1; abundance: NA; v_gene: TRBV29-1; d_gene: TRBD1; CDR3nt: TGCAGCGTTGACCTAAACAGGGGCCAACCCCAAGCTTTCTTT; CDR3aa: CSVDLNRGQPQAFF
j_gene: TRBJ1-5; abundance: NA; v_gene: TRBV14; d_gene: NA; CDR3nt: TGTGCCAGCAGCCTCAATATGGGCCCCCAGCATTTT; CDR3aa: CASSLNMGPQHF
j_gene: TRBJ1-1; abundance: NA; v_gene: TRBV5-1; d_gene: NA; CDR3nt: TGCGCCAGCAGCTTGGCCTCGGGCGGGACGGCTAACACTGAAGCTTTCTTT; CDR3aa: CASSLASGGTANTEAFF
j_gene: TRBJ1-1; abundance: NA; v_gene: TRBV19; d_gene: NA; CDR3nt: TGTGCCAGTAACATTCAGGGGTTCGGGTTCACTGAAGCTTTCTTT; CDR3aa: CASNIQGFGFTEAFF
j_gene: TRBJ2-3; abundance: NA; v_gene: TRBV29-1; d_gene: NA; CDR3nt: TGCAGCGGCCGTAGCACAGATACGCAGTATTTT; CDR3aa: CSGRSTDTQYF
j_gene: TRBJ2-5; abundance: NA; v_gene: TRBV11-3; d_gene: NA; CDR3nt: TGTGCCAGCAGCTTAGGGAAGTGGAACCAAGAGACCCAGTACTTC; CDR3aa: CASSLGKWNQETQYF
j_gene: TRBJ2-7; abundance: NA; v_gene: TRBV7-2; d_gene: NA; CDR3nt: TGTGCCAGCAGCTCTCGACGGGACTCCTACGAGCAGTACTTC; CDR3aa: CASSSRRDSYEQYF
j_gene: TRBJ1-2; abundance: NA; v_gene: TRBV7-9; d_gene: NA; CDR3nt: TGTGCCAGCAGCTGGGGTCCCTATGGCTACACCTTC; CDR3aa: CASSWGPYGYTF
j_gene: TRBJ2-5; abundance: NA; v_gene: TRBV10-3; d_gene: TRBD2; CDR3nt: TGTGCCATCAGTACCGGACTAGCGGGGGTGGAGACCCAGTACTTC; CDR3aa: CAISTGLAGVETQYF
j_gene: TRBJ1-1; abundance: NA; v_gene: TRBV6-4; d_gene: TRBD1; CDR3nt: TGTGCCAGCAAAAGGACAGGCATGAACACTGAAGCTTTCTTT; CDR3aa: CASKRTGMNTEAFF
j_gene: TRBJ2-1; abundance: NA; v_gene: TRBV5-1; d_gene: NA; CDR3nt: TGCGCCAGCAGCTCAAGCGGGTCAGACTACAATGAGCAGTTCTTC; CDR3aa: CASSSSGSDYNEQFF
j_gene: TRBJ1-2; abundance: NA; v_gene: TRBV5-5; d_gene: NA; CDR3nt: TGTGCCAGCAGTCGGACGGTGTGGTTGGACTTC; CDR3aa: CASSRTVWLDF
j_gene: TRBJ1-2; abundance: NA; v_gene: TRBV2; d_gene: TRBD1; CDR3nt: TGTGCCAGCAGTGATACCAGGGGGAATCATGGCTACACCTTC; CDR3aa: CASSDTRGNHGYTF
j_gene: TRBJ2-3; abundance: NA; v_gene: TRBV7-2; d_gene: NA; CDR3nt: TGTGCCAGCAGCTTACTGGAAAGGGCCGGCACAGATACGCAGTATTTT; CDR3aa: CASSLLERAGTDTQYF
j_gene: TRBJ2-1; abundance: NA; v_gene: TRBV7-9; d_gene: TRBD1; CDR3nt: TGTGCCAGCAGGCGGACAGGCCCGCGCGGCGGTGGTAATGAGCAGTTCTTC; CDR3aa: CASRRTGPRGGGNEQFF
j_gene: TRBJ2-7; abundance: NA; v_gene: TRBV5-1; d_gene: NA; CDR3nt: TGCGCCAGCAGCTTGGAGAGTGGGAGCTACGAGCAGTACTTC; CDR3aa: CASSLESGSYEQYF
j_gene: TRBJ2-7; abundance: NA; v_gene: TRBV7-2; d_gene: NA; CDR3nt: TGTGCCAGCAGCTTAGTCTTGGGGGGCTACGAGCAGTACTTC; CDR3aa: CASSLVLGGYEQYF
j_gene: TRBJ2-7; abundance: NA; v_gene: TRBV6-1; d_gene: TRBD1; CDR3nt: TGTGCCAGCAGTGCCCGACAGGGGGCTTCCTACGAGCAGTACTTC; CDR3aa: CASSARQGASYEQYF
j_gene: TRBJ1-2; abundance: NA; v_gene: TRBV30; d_gene: NA; CDR3nt: TGTGCTGGGGGGCGCTTGTCCCACTATGGCTACACCTTC; CDR3aa: CAGGRLSHYGYTF
j_gene: TRBJ2-2; abundance: NA; v_gene: TRBV5-4; d_gene: NA; CDR3nt: TGTGCCAGCAGCTTGGAGGTAACCGGGGAGCTGTTTTTT; CDR3aa: CASSLEVTGELFF
j_gene: TRBJ2-7; abundance: NA; v_gene: TRBV6-5; d_gene: NA; CDR3nt: TGTGCCAGCAGTACGGGGTTACTCCTCATCTACGAGCAGTACTTC; CDR3aa: CASSTGLLLIYEQYF
j_gene: TRBJ2-3; abundance: NA; v_gene: TRBV11-3; d_gene: TRBD2; CDR3nt: TGTGCCAGCAGCCGCGGACTAGCGGGATCCACAGATACGCAGTATTTT; CDR3aa: CASSRGLAGSTDTQYF
j_gene: TRBJ2-2; abundance: NA; v_gene: TRBV5-4; d_gene: NA; CDR3nt: TGTGCCAGCAGCTTGGCAACAGGGACGAACACCGGGGAGCTGTTTTTT; CDR3aa: CASSLATGTNTGELFF
j_gene: TRBJ2-3; abundance: NA; v_gene: TRBV6-5; d_gene: TRBD2; CDR3nt: TGTGCCAGCAGTTACTGGGGACCCGGGGGGTCAGATACGCAGTATTTT; CDR3aa: CASSYWGPGGSDTQYF
j_gene: TRBJ2-1; abundance: NA; v_gene: TRBV15; d_gene: TRBD1; CDR3nt: TGTGCCACCAGCAGAGCCGGGACAGCCTACAATGAGCAGTTCTTC; CDR3aa: CATSRAGTAYNEQFF
j_gene: TRBJ2-7; abundance: once; v_gene: TRBV9; d_gene: NA; CDR3nt: TGTGCCAGCAGTCCCAGACAGGCCCTTGGGAACGAGCAGTACTTC; CDR3aa: CASSPRQALGNEQYF
j_gene: TRBJ2-3; abundance: NA; v_gene: TRBV9; d_gene: NA; CDR3nt: TGTGCCAGCAGCGTAGGAGGCCCAGATACGCAGTATTTT; CDR3aa: CASSVGGPDTQYF
j_gene: TRBJ1-1; abundance: NA; v_gene: TRBV5-1; d_gene: NA; CDR3nt: TGCGCCAGCAGCCCCTTGGGGACGGATAACACTGAAGCTTTCTTT; CDR3aa: CASSPLGTDNTEAFF
j_gene: TRBJ1-5; abundance: NA; v_gene: TRBV11-2; d_gene: NA; CDR3nt: TGTGCCAGCAGCTTAGACAGGGGTTCATCGGGGCCCCAGCATTTT; CDR3aa: CASSLDRGSSGPQHF
j_gene: TRBJ1-2; abundance: NA; v_gene: TRBV7-9; d_gene: TRBD1; CDR3nt: TGTGCCAGCAGCCTTGGACAGGGGCTTGGCTACACCTTC; CDR3aa: CASSLGQGLGYTF
j_gene: TRBJ1-6; abundance: NA; v_gene: TRBV14; d_gene: NA; CDR3nt: TGTGCCAGCAGCCAACACGGAAAAAACTCACCCCTCCACTTT; CDR3aa: CASSQHGKNSPLHF
j_gene: TRBJ1-1; abundance: NA; v_gene: TRBV27; d_gene: TRBD1; CDR3nt: TGTGCCAGCAGTCCAGTGGACAGGGCGGTCACTGAAGCTTTCTTT; CDR3aa: CASSPVDRAVTEAFF
j_gene: TRBJ1-1; abundance: NA; v_gene: TRBV18; d_gene: NA; CDR3nt: TGTGCCAGCTCACCCGGACAGATGAACACTGAAGCTTTCTTT; CDR3aa: CASSPGQMNTEAFF
j_gene: TRBJ2-4; abundance: NA; v_gene: TRBV6-5; d_gene: NA; CDR3nt: TGTGCCACCAGGCTGGGGGGAGTATCCAAAAACATTCAGTACTTC; CDR3aa: CATRLGGVSKNIQYF